This T cell receptor beta chain originates from a study of control samples from healthy donors and cancer patients. Data came from immunoSEQ multiplex PCR; TCRdb stores just in-frame clones and leaves some out. This table has 85,000 to 90,000 clones, about 89% appearing once. The CDR3 totals 15 residues. The germline V gene encodes CDR1 SGHTA and CDR2 FQGNSA. V gave up 1 base and J gave up 0 bases, with 10 bases separating them. The rearrangement joins TRBV7-2 to TRBJ2-7; D unresolved. The TCR originated in a man aged 30-40 years in good health. Sample: blood. The CDR3 sequence is CASSLGTASSYEQYF. For the CDR3, the DNA is TGTGCCAGCAGCTTAGGGACGGCGAGCTCCTACGAGCAGTACTTC.